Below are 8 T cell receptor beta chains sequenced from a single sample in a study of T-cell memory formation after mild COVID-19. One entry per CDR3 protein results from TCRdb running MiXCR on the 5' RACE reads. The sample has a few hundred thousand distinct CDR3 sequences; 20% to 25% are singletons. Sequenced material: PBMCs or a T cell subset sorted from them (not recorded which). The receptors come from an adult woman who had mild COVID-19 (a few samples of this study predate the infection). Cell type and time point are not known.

CDR3 nucleotide sequence: TGTGCCAGCAGCCAAGATGGTAGTTATGGCTACACCTTC. It is translated as CASSQDGSYGYTF. The gene calls are TRBV3-1 and TRBJ1-2; D remains unclear. This CDR3 contains 13 residues. Trimming took off 0 bases at V and 5 bases at J, with 7 bases between the two ends. Germline V gene sequence: CDR1 LGHDT, CDR2 YNNKEL (reference sequence).

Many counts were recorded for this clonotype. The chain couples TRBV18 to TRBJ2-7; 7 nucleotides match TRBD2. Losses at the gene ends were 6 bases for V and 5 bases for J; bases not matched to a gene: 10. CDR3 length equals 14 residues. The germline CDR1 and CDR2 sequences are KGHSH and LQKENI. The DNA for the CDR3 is TGTGCCAGCTCCCGGACTAGAGGCGTGGACGAGCAGTACTTC. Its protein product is CASSRTRGVDEQYF. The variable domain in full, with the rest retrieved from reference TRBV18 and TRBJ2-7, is NAGVMQNPRHLVRRRGQEARLRCSPMKGHSHVYWYRQLPEEGLKFMVYLQKENIIDESGMPKERFSAEFPKEGPSILRIQQVVRGDSAAYFCASSRTRGVDEQYFGPGTRLTVT.

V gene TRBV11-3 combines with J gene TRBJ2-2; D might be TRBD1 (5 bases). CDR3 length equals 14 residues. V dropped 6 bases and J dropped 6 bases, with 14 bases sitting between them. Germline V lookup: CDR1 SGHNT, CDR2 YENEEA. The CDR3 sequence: CASSPVGVSGELFF. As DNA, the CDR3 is TGTGCCAGCAGTCCCGTAGGGGTGTCCGGGGAGCTGTTTTTT.

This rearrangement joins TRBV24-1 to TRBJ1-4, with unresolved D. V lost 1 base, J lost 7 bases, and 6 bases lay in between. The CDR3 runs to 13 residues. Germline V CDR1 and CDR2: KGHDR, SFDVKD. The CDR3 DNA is TGTGCCACCAGTGATTTAAGTGGTGAAAAACTGTTTTTT. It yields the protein CATSDLSGEKLFF.

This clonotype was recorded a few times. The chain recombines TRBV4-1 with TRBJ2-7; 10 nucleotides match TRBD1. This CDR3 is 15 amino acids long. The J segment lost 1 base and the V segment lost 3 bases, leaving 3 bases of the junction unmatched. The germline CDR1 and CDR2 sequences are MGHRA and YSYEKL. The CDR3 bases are TGCGCCAGCAGCCAGGGACAGGGGATTTCCTACGAGCAGTACTTC. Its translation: CASSQGQGISYEQYF.

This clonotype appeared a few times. DNA for the CDR3: TGTGCCAGCAGCTCCCCGGGGCGGACTAATGAAAAACTGTTTTTT. This sequence encodes CASSSPGRTNEKLFF. The chain links TRBV7-9 to TRBJ1-4, with D possibly being TRBD1 (5 bases). The length of the CDR3 is 15 residues. The germline V gene encodes CDR1 SEHNR and CDR2 FQNEAQ (reference sequence). The ends were cut back, 4 bases at V and 2 bases at J, with 11 bases in the middle.

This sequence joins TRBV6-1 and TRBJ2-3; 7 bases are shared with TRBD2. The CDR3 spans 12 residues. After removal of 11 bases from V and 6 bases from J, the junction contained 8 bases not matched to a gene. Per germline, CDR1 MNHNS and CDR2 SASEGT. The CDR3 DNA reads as TGTGCCGGTAGACTCGGGGGGGATACGCAGTATTTT. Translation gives CAGRLGGDTQYF.

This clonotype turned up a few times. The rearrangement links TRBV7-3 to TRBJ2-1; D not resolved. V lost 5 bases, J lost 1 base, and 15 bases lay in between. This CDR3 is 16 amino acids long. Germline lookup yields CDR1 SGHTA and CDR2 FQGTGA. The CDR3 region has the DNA TGTGCCAGCAGCCCCCACTCCGTCGGATCCTACAATGAGCAGTTCTTC. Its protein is CASSPHSVGSYNEQFF.